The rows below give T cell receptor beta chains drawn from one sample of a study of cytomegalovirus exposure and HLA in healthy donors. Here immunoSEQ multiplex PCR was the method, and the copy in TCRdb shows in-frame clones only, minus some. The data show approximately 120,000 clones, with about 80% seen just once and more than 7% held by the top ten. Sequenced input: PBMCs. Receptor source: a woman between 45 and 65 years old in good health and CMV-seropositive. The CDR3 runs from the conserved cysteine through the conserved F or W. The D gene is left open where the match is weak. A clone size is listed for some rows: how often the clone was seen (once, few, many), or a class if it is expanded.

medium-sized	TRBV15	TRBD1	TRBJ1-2	CATKPDRADYGYTF	TGTGCCACAAAACCAGACAGGGCCGACTATGGCTACACCTTC
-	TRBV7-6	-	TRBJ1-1	CASSPLKDMNTEAFF	TGTGCCAGCAGCCCCCTCAAAGACATGAACACTGAAGCTTTCTTT
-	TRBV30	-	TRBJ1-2	CAWSVFSYGYTF	TGTGCCTGGAGTGTATTCAGCTATGGCTACACCTTC
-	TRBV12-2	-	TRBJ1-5	CASRLPPTVSNQPQHF	TGTGCAAGTCGCTTACCCCCGACAGTTAGCAATCAGCCCCAGCATTTT
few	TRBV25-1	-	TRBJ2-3	CASSDLDRTSTDTQYF	TGTGCCAGCAGTGATCTCGACAGGACTAGCACAGATACGCAGTATTTT
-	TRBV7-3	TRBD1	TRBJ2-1	CASGRQGIGNEQFF	TGTGCCAGCGGCCGACAGGGAATAGGTAATGAGCAGTTCTTC
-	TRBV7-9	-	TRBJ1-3	CASSLALIYANTIYF	TGTGCCAGCAGCTTAGCGCTAATTTACGCTAACACCATATATTTT
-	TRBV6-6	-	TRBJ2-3	CASRGAQSTDTQYF	TGTGCCAGCAGGGGGGCCCAGAGCACAGATACGCAGTATTTT
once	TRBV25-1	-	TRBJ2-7	CASTPGGTVYEQYF	TGTGCCAGCACCCCCGGCGGGACAGTCTACGAGCAGTACTTC
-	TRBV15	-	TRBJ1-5	CATSRENRINQPQHF	TGTGCCACCAGCAGAGAAAACAGGATAAATCAGCCCCAGCATTTT
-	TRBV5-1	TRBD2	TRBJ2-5	CASSLVGGKETQYF	TGCGCCAGCAGCTTGGTCGGGGGGAAAGAGACCCAGTACTTC
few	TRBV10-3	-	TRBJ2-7	CAISDGGAYEQYF	TGTGCCATCAGTGACGGGGGAGCCTACGAGCAGTACTTC
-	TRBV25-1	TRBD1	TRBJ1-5	CASSATGDRPQHF	TGTGCCAGCAGTGCGACAGGGGATCGGCCCCAGCATTTT
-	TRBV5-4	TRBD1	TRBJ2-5	CASSSGTGQETQYF	TGTGCCAGCAGCTCCGGGACAGGGCAAGAGACCCAGTACTTC
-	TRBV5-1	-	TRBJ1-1	CASSAGRENTEAFF	TGCGCCAGCAGCGCGGGTCGCGAAAACACTGAAGCTTTCTTT
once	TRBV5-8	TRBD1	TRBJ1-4	CASSPGQGMVGEKLFF	TGTGCCAGCAGCCCTGGACAGGGGATGGTCGGTGAAAAACTGTTTTTT
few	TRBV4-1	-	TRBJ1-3	CASSLSPGNTIYF	TGCGCCAGCAGCCTCAGTCCAGGAAACACCATATATTTT
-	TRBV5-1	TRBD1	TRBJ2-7	CASSPGTGSYEQYF	TGCGCCAGCAGCCCTGGGACAGGTTCCTACGAGCAGTACTTC
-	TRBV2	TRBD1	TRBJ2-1	CASRKGRGRNEQFF	TGTGCCAGCAGGAAGGGCAGGGGGAGAAATGAGCAGTTCTTC
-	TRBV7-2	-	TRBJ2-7	CASSPRGYEQYF	TGTGCCAGCAGCCCCCGCGGCTACGAGCAGTACTTC
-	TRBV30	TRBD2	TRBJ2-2	CAWSPEGTKNTGELFF	TGTGCCTGGAGTCCTGAAGGGACTAAAAACACCGGGGAGCTGTTTTTT
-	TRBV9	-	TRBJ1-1	CASSVEQSTEAFF	TGTGCCAGCAGCGTAGAACAGTCGACTGAAGCTTTCTTT
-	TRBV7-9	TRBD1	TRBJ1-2	CASRSGRTGDDYGYTF	TGTGCCAGCAGATCGGGCAGGACAGGGGACGACTATGGCTACACCTTC
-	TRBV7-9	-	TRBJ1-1	CSSSLGGTEAFF	TGTTCCAGCAGCTTGGGAGGTACTGAAGCTTTCTTT